This T cell receptor beta chain was captured in a study of CD8 T cells in ankylosing spondylitis. Study-wide findings and caveats: Past research had described some motif variants in reactive arthritis synovial fluid and blood. Typical of ankylosing spondylitis blood, it appeared, was a TCR beta motif of roughly eight highly homologous variants. Matched ankylosing spondylitis synovial fluid reportedly contained a significantly enriched population of disease-linked clones.

A word on this clonotype: Antigen unknown.

Looked up from germline, CDR1 is SQVTM and CDR2 is ANQGSEA. There are 14 residues in the CDR3. Between the trimmed V and J ends, which lost 0 bases and 1 base, there was a span of 9 bases. The TCR beta libraries were generated through quantitative 5'-RACE incorporating molecular barcodes. MiXCR, applied by TCRdb to the 5' RACE reads, yields one record per CDR3 protein. The data hold under 250,000 distinct CDR3 sequences, with around 32% observed a single time. The receptor was isolated from a male donor with ankylosing spondylitis or in good health (not recorded which). V is TRBV29-1 and J is TRBJ1-1; D gene uncertain. The specimen sequenced was blood, either unsorted or a sorted T cell fraction (not recorded which). CDR3 residues: CSVEDPGRNTEAFF. The DNA of the CDR3 is TGCAGCGTTGAAGATCCAGGACGGAACACTGAAGCTTTCTTT.